One sample yielded the 21 T cell receptor beta chains listed below, sequenced in a study of OX40 agonist ivuxolimab in advanced cancers. TCRdb's table, derived via immunoSEQ multiplex PCR, lists solely in-frame clones and lacks some. The sample yields 65,000 to 90,000 clones, roughly 89% seen once. The starting material was CD4+ or CD8+ T cells sorted from blood, obtained in a trial of the OX40 agonist ivuxolimab. The source is an adult with an advanced solid tumor such as melanoma, head and neck, liver or kidney cancer.

The chain links TRBV5-6 to TRBJ1-1; D not certain. V lost 0 bases and J lost 4, with 19 bases in between. CDR1 is SGHDT, CDR2 YYEEEE, per germline. The CDR3 consists of 17 residues. The CDR3 sequence is CASSLGPGWGSVTEAFF. The DNA of the CDR3 is TGTGCCAGCAGCTTGGGGCCGGGGTGGGGTTCTGTCACTGAAGCTTTCTTT. Complete variable domain (other parts from reference TRBV5-6 and TRBJ1-1): DAGVTQSPTHLIKTRGQQVTLRCSPKSGHDTVSWYQQALGQGPQFIFQYYEEEERQRGNFPDRFSGHQFPNYSSELNVNALLLGDSALYLCASSLGPGWGSVTEAFFGQGTRLTVV.

The chain employs TRBV12-5 and TRBJ2-1; unclear D gene. The CDR3 spans 12 residues. Germline V gives CDR1 LGHNT, CDR2 FRNRAP. V lost 6 bases to trimming and J lost 2 bases, with 5 bases between them. CDR3 region: CASGPTYNEQFF. Written as DNA, the CDR3 is TGTGCTAGTGGCCCAACCTACAATGAGCAGTTCTTC. Looking up the rest from reference TRBV12-5 and TRBJ2-1 gives the full variable domain: DARVTQTPRHKVTEMGQEVTMRCQPILGHNTVFWYRQTMMQGLELLAYFRNRAPLDDSGMPKDRFSAEMPDATLATLKIQPSEPRDSAVYFCASGPTYNEQFFGPGTRLTVL.

The chain couples TRBV11-2 to TRBJ2-7, with no clear D. The CDR3 totals 13 residues. The germline V gene encodes CDR1 SGHAT and CDR2 FQNNGV. V lost 6 bases to trimming and J lost 2 bases, with 11 bases between them. CDR3 nucleotide sequence: TGTGCCAGCAGAGCACCGGAGACCTACGAGCAGTACGTC. Encoded protein: CASRAPETYEQYV.

V is TRBV28 and J is TRBJ2-7; 10 nucleotides agree with TRBD1. Germline lookup yields CDR1 MDHEN and CDR2 SYDVKM. J was trimmed by 3 bases and V by 5 bases; bases with no gene match: 4. The CDR3 sequence is 14 residues long. CDR3 in amino acids: CASSLWTGGYEQYF. The CDR3, as DNA: TGTGCCAGCAGTCTTTGGACAGGGGGCTACGAGCAGTACTTC. Filled out from reference TRBV28 and TRBJ2-7, the complete variable domain reads DVKVTQSSRYLVKRTGEKVFLECVQDMDHENMFWYRQDPGLGLRLIYFSYDVKMKEKGDIPEGYSVSREKKERFSLILESASTNQTSMYLCASSLWTGGYEQYFGPGTRLTVT.

The chain links TRBV5-4 to TRBJ1-1; D is uncertain. This CDR3 contains 12 residues. Trimming shortened V by 2 bases and J by 1 base, and 3 bases separated the two germline ends. From germline, CDR1 is SGHNT and CDR2 YYREEE (reference sequence). The CDR3 reads CASSLSNTEAFF. CDR3 DNA: TGTGCCAGCAGCTTATCGAACACTGAAGCTTTCTTT.

J is TRBJ2-2 and V is TRBV27; D call uncertain. This CDR3 region has 13 residues. V was shortened by 1 base and J by 8 bases, with 8 bases between the two germline ends. Germline V gene data show CDR1 as MNHEY and CDR2 as SMNVEV (reference sequence). This chain's CDR3 is CASSLYATGELFF. CDR3 sequence (DNA): TGTGCCAGCAGTTTATATGCAACGGGGGAGCTGTTTTTT.

The chain couples TRBV2 to TRBJ1-5, with a weak D call TRBD1 (5 bases). This CDR3 spans 14 amino acids. Germline V lookup: CDR1 SNHLY, CDR2 FYNNEI. V gave up 7 bases and J gave up 5 bases, with 15 bases separating them. CDR3 DNA sequence: TGTGCCAGCAATGACGGGGGGACGGATCAGCCCCAGCATTTT. It translates to CASNDGGTDQPQHF.

This rearrangement joins TRBV14 to TRBJ2-7; D not resolved. This CDR3 is 12 amino acids long. V lost 3 bases to trimming and J lost 0 bases, with 3 bases between them. Germline loops: CDR1 SGHDN, CDR2 FVKESK. The DNA of the CDR3 is TGTGCCAGCAGCCACCGCTCCTACGAGCAGTACTTC. Amino acids: CASSHRSYEQYF.

This sequence joins TRBV13 and TRBJ2-3; 8 bases align to TRBD2. CDR1 is PRHDT and CDR2 is FYEKMQ in the germline V gene (reference sequence). This CDR3 comprises 18 residues. V lost 2 bases to trimming and J lost 0 bases; unmatched junction nucleotides: 10. The CDR3 loop reads CASSLLGGGRASTDTQYF. The CDR3 region has the DNA TGTGCCAGCAGCTTACTCGGCGGGGGGCGCGCAAGCACAGATACGCAGTATTTT. The whole variable domain, remainder taken from reference TRBV13 and TRBJ2-3, is AAGVIQSPRHLIKEKRETATLKCYPIPRHDTVYWYQQGPGQDPQFLISFYEKMQSDKGSIPDRFSAQQFSDYHSELNMSSLELGDSALYFCASSLLGGGRASTDTQYFGPGTRLTVL.

The chain couples TRBV5-4 to TRBJ2-3; no reliable D call. Per the germline V gene, CDR1 is SGHNT and CDR2 is YYREEE (reference sequence). Deletions cut 0 bases from V and 0 bases from J, with 5 bases between. CDR3 length equals 14 residues. CDR3 sequence (DNA): TGTGCCAGCAGCTTGGTGGGTAGCACAGATACGCAGTATTTT. Amino acid sequence: CASSLVGSTDTQYF.

The chain is built from TRBV13 and TRBJ2-3; D may be TRBD2 (7 bases). Trimming took 5 bases from V and 4 from J, leaving 19 bases between them. The CDR3 has 16 amino acids. Germline V gene data show CDR1 as PRHDT and CDR2 as FYEKMQ (reference sequence). The CDR3 region is CASSPPLAEGADTQYF. Here the CDR3 DNA reads TGTGCCAGCAGCCCGCCCCTAGCGGAGGGGGCAGATACGCAGTATTTT. Supplemented by reference TRBV13 and TRBJ2-3, the full variable domain reads AAGVIQSPRHLIKEKRETATLKCYPIPRHDTVYWYQQGPGQDPQFLISFYEKMQSDKGSIPDRFSAQQFSDYHSELNMSSLELGDSALYFCASSPPLAEGADTQYFGPGTRLTVL.

A note on this clone: The same CDR3 is also encoded by other DNA sequences in this sample. V and J are TRBV13 and TRBJ2-5; 7 nucleotides align to TRBD2. Trimming took 5 bases from V and 5 from J; bases not matched to a gene: 5. This CDR3 contains 13 residues. Germline assignment: CDR1 PRHDT and CDR2 FYEKMQ (reference sequence). The chain's CDR3 is CASSPAGEETQYF. DNA of the CDR3: TGTGCCAGCAGCCCGGCGGGGGAGGAGACCCAGTACTTC. The variable domain in full, with the rest retrieved from reference TRBV13 and TRBJ2-5, is AAGVIQSPRHLIKEKRETATLKCYPIPRHDTVYWYQQGPGQDPQFLISFYEKMQSDKGSIPDRFSAQQFSDYHSELNMSSLELGDSALYFCASSPAGEETQYFGPGTRLLVL.

The gene calls are TRBV6-1 and TRBJ1-5; D gene uncertain. In germline, CDR1 is MNHNS, CDR2 SASEGT. The V and J ends lost 1 base and 4 bases respectively, with 8 bases between them. The CDR3 consists of 14 residues. Written as DNA, the CDR3 is TGTGCCAGCAGTGAAGGGGAAAGTAATCAGCCCCAGCATTTT. Its translation is CASSEGESNQPQHF.

This clone was seen only once. The rearrangement uses TRBV5-6 and TRBJ2-5; TRBD1 might be the D (5 bases). This CDR3 is built from 13 residues. Trimming cost V 0 bases and J 2 bases, with 5 bases left between them. CDR1 is SGHDT, CDR2 YYEEEE, per germline. The CDR3 DNA sequence: TGTGCCAGCAGCTTGGAGGGGCAAGAGACCCAGTACTTC. Protein sequence: CASSLEGQETQYF.

This sequence joins TRBV28 and TRBJ2-1; 8 bases agree with TRBD1. The V gene end was trimmed by 6 bases and the J gene end by 3 bases; junction bases not matched to a gene: 7. The CDR3 runs to 15 residues. Germline V gene sequence: CDR1 MDHEN, CDR2 SYDVKM. The CDR3 loop reads CASSTTGDLYNEQFF. CDR3 bases: TGTGCCAGCAGCACGACAGGGGATCTCTACAATGAGCAGTTCTTC.

V usage is TRBV28 and J usage is TRBJ2-7; TRBD1 matches at 7 bases. The CDR3 runs 18 residues. CDR1 and CDR2 (germline): MDHEN, SYDVKM. J gave up 0 bases and V 2 bases, and 13 bases lay outside the gene matches. The CDR3 nucleotides read TGTGCCAGCAGTTTACAGCAGCAGACAGGGCTCAACTCCTACGAGCAGTACTTC. It is translated as CASSLQQQTGLNSYEQYF.

The chain links TRBV11-2 to TRBJ2-3; TRBD2 is a possible D gene (6 bases). Germline lookup yields CDR1 SGHAT and CDR2 FQNNGV. The V and J ends lost 7 bases and 3 bases respectively, with 8 bases between them. The CDR3 has 12 amino acids. The CDR3 spells CASTGVTDTQYF. The CDR3 region has the DNA TGTGCCAGCACGGGAGTGACAGATACGCAGTATTTT.

V gene TRBV11-2 combines with J gene TRBJ1-5; maybe TRBD1 (6 bases). Trimming pared 5 bases from V and 2 bases from J, leaving 10 bases between. The CDR3 sequence is 14 residues long. Germline V gives CDR1 SGHAT, CDR2 FQNNGV. CDR3 sequence: CASSLGAGNQPQHF. The CDR3 DNA reads as TGTGCCAGCAGCCTGGGGGCCGGCAATCAGCCCCAGCATTTT.

The V and J genes are TRBV4-1 and TRBJ2-1, with TRBD2 identical over 10 bases. With V trimmed by 4 bases and J by 4 bases, 4 bases remained unmatched. The V gene's germline CDR1 is MGHRA and CDR2 YSYEKL. The CDR3 is made up of 15 amino acids. DNA of the CDR3: TGCGCCAGCAGCCGTGATAGCGGGGGGTACAATGAGCAGTTCTTC. This sequence encodes CASSRDSGGYNEQFF.

The chain carries TRBV5-1 and TRBJ2-2, with a possible D match to TRBD1 (6 bases). This CDR3 spans 14 amino acids. V was clipped by 0 bases and J by 9 bases, with 12 bases between them. In germline, CDR1 is SGHRS, CDR2 YFSETQ. The CDR3 spells CASSLAQGNRELFF. CDR3 in DNA: TGCGCCAGCAGCTTGGCGCAGGGGAATAGGGAGCTGTTTTTT.

This clone was picked up one time. The genes are TRBV19 and TRBJ1-1; no definite D call. V was shortened by 8 bases and J by 6 bases, with 22 bases between the two germline ends. The CDR3 has 15 amino acids. In germline, CDR1 is LNHDA, CDR2 SQIVND (reference sequence). Here the CDR3 reads CASYGPLQLFPEAFF. CDR3 nucleotide sequence: TGTGCCAGTTATGGGCCCTTACAGTTATTCCCTGAAGCTTTCTTT.